This is a list of T cell receptor beta chains from one sample in a study of blood T cell repertoires in COVID-19. Clones were sequenced by immunoSEQ multiplex PCR, and TCRdb holds only the in-frame ones, with some missing. The table has 130,000 to 150,000 clones, 88% seen once. Sequencing used peripheral blood. Receptors were obtained from a human donor in a cohort sampled during active COVID-19. CDR3s include the opening cysteine and the closing phenylalanine or tryptophan. D genes are given only for firm matches. Clone size appears in some rows only: once, few, many, or a class for an expanded clone.

j_gene	abundance	v_gene	d_gene	len	CDR3aa	CDR3nt
TRBJ2-2	-	TRBV19	TRBD1	15	CASNPGQANTGELFF	TGTGCCAGTAACCCGGGACAGGCAAACACCGGGGAGCTGTTTTTT
TRBJ1-2	-	TRBV6-5	TRBD1	13	CASSVTGGYGYTF	TGTGCCAGCAGCGTCACAGGGGGCTATGGCTACACCTTC
TRBJ1-4	-	TRBV19	-	12	CASSTGFEKLFF	TGTGCCAGTAGCACAGGGTTTGAAAAACTGTTTTTT
TRBJ2-3	-	TRBV7-9	TRBD2	14	CASSVVAGPDTQYF	TGTGCCAGCAGTGTAGTAGCGGGACCGGATACGCAGTATTTT
TRBJ2-3	once	TRBV7-6	TRBD2	18	CASSLESLTAGDTDTQYF	TGTGCCAGCAGCTTAGAGAGTCTCACGGCGGGAGACACAGATACGCAGTATTTT
TRBJ2-7	-	TRBV7-6	TRBD2	18	CASSLLAGDPTSSYEQYF	TGTGCCAGCAGTCTTCTAGCGGGGGACCCGACGAGCTCCTACGAGCAGTACTTC
TRBJ1-1	once	TRBV7-2	-	16	CASSLAARDMNTEAFF	TGTGCCAGCAGCTTAGCTGCCCGGGACATGAACACTGAAGCTTTCTTT
TRBJ2-5	-	TRBV30	TRBD2	15	CAWTVSGRAGETQYF	TGTGCCTGGACGGTTAGCGGGAGGGCCGGCGAGACCCAGTACTTC
TRBJ1-5	once	TRBV7-2	-	15	CASSLAQGWDQPQHF	TGTGCCAGCAGCTTAGCACAGGGTTGGGATCAGCCCCAGCATTTT
TRBJ1-2	once	TRBV25-1	-	15	CASTTAGTNPWGYTF	TGTGCCAGCACTACAGCCGGGACAAACCCTTGGGGCTACACCTTC
TRBJ2-2	-	TRBV5-4	-	13	CASSLRTPGELFF	TGTGCCAGCAGCCTAAGGACACCCGGGGAGCTGTTTTTT
TRBJ1-6	-	TRBV30	-	14	CAWSPSSYNSPLHF	TGTGCCTGGAGTCCGAGCTCCTATAATTCACCCCTCCACTTT
TRBJ1-3	-	TRBV7-2	TRBD1	13	CASSSQGAQTIYF	TGTGCCAGCAGCTCACAGGGGGCTCAAACCATATATTTT
TRBJ1-5	-	TRBV28	-	14	CASTLPLGNQPQHF	TGTGCCAGCACCCTTCCCCTCGGCAATCAGCCCCAGCATTTT
TRBJ1-5	few	TRBV10-1	TRBD1	15	CASSDPGQGRQPQHF	TGCGCCAGCAGTGACCCAGGACAGGGACGGCAGCCCCAGCATTTT
TRBJ2-1	-	TRBV7-9	TRBD2	15	CASSLEREGRREQFF	TGTGCCAGCAGCCTAGAGAGGGAGGGCCGGCGGGAGCAGTTCTTC
TRBJ2-7	-	TRBV27	-	15	CASSVLGPFSYEQYF	TGTGCCAGCAGTGTTTTGGGGCCATTCTCCTACGAGCAGTACTTC